The next 14 T cell receptor beta chains were all read from a single sample in a study of response to subunit inactivated influenza vaccine (dated by TCRdb to 2016 to 2018). The method was RT-PCR. Sequencing was carried out with an Illumina HiSeq 2500. TCRdb trimmed the raw reads at Q25, called clones with MiXCR and kept productive beta chains. Under each unique CDR3 protein, matching rows form one entry showing the most common genes and DNA. In this sample the table shows about 500,000 distinct CDR3 sequences, around 7.7% of which occur a single time. Of the sample, roughly 13% is held by the ten largest clones. Sequenced material: PBMCs from blood, taken about 24 months after vaccination. The receptors shown here come from a man between 50 and 75 years old who received an inactivated influenza vaccine. Donor details come from another sample of the same person, matched by shared clones.

The rearrangement joins TRBV5-1 to TRBJ2-1; D unresolved. The CDR3 loop spans 14 amino acids. The V and J ends lost 0 bases and 5 bases respectively, with 9 bases between them. Germline CDR1 is SGHRS and CDR2 is YFSETQ. In nucleotides, the CDR3 is TGCGCCAGCAGCTTGGGTTCGGTAGACAATGAGCAGTTCTTC. This sequence encodes CASSLGSVDNEQFF.

Ten or more counts support this clonotype. The chain joins TRBV5-1 to TRBJ2-4, with 10 bases aligning to TRBD2. V shed 1 base and J 9 bases; nucleotides not matched to a gene: 10. The CDR3 loop spans 16 amino acids. Germline lookup yields CDR1 SGHRS and CDR2 YFSETQ. The CDR3 DNA is TGCGCCAGCAGCTTGAGTGCAGCGGGAGGGCCTGGCATTCAGTACTTC. It translates to CASSLSAAGGPGIQYF.

This clonotype was picked up many times. The chain is built from TRBV4-2 and TRBJ1-2; 9 bases map to TRBD1. Per germline, CDR1 LGHNA and CDR2 YNFKEQ. V lost 4 bases to trimming and J lost 3 bases; unmatched junction nucleotides: 3. This CDR3 has 14 amino acids. CDR3 nucleotide sequence: TGTGCCAGCAGCCGGACAGGGGACGACTATGGCTACACCTTC. Its translation: CASSRTGDDYGYTF.

In regard to this clonotype: This may be a read error, as it is one base from a much larger clone. V usage is TRBV4-1 and J usage is TRBJ2-1; D is unresolved. There are 12 residues in the CDR3. Germline V gene data show CDR1 as MGHRA and CDR2 as YSYEKL. Trimming shortened V by 7 bases and J by 6 bases, and 10 bases separated the two germline ends. DNA of the CDR3: TGCGCCAGCAATCCCCCTGTCAATGAGCAGTTCTTC. This codes for CASNPPVNEQFF.

The genes are TRBV4-3 and TRBJ1-2, with a possible D match to TRBD1 (5 bases). Germline V CDR1 and CDR2: LGHNA, YSLEER. V was trimmed by 3 bases and J by 1 base, leaving 18 bases between them. CDR3 length equals 17 residues. CDR3 loop: CASSQNDLGRNNYGYTF. In DNA, the CDR3 is TGCGCCAGCAGCCAGAACGACCTGGGACGGAATAACTATGGCTACACCTTC.

This sequence joins TRBV7-9 and TRBJ2-1; possibly TRBD1 for D (5 bases). Trimming left V 7 bases short and J 4 bases short, with 14 bases between. Germline values: CDR1 SEHNR, CDR2 FQNEAQ (reference sequence). The CDR3 is 14 amino acids. CDR3 DNA: TGTGCCAGCACCCTTATCCAGGGTTACAATGAGCAGTTCTTC. Translating gives CASTLIQGYNEQFF.

This clonotype was counted ten times or more. The rearrangement joins TRBV20-1 to TRBJ2-7; D could derive from TRBD1 or TRBD2 (6 bases each). V was clipped by 3 bases and J by 4 bases, with 16 bases between them. The germline CDR1 and CDR2 sequences are DFQATT and SNEGSKA (reference sequence). The CDR3 length is 14 residues. The CDR3 DNA reads TGCAGTGCTAGGCGGTCCCAGGGGAGGTACGAGCAGTACTTC. Translated: CSARRSQGRYEQYF.

This clonotype came up a few times. This chain links TRBV4-3 with TRBJ1-1; TRBD1 might be the D (5 bases). CDR1 is LGHNA, CDR2 YSLEER, per germline. Trimming took 4 bases from V and 0 from J, leaving 12 bases between them. CDR3 length equals 15 residues. The CDR3 protein is CASSLQGELNTEAFF. The CDR3 nucleotides read TGCGCCAGCAGCCTACAAGGGGAACTGAACACTGAAGCTTTCTTT.

This clonotype was seen ten or more times. An end of the junction does not agree with germline; a read error may underlie this. V gene TRBV7-9 combines with J gene TRBJ2-1; D is ambiguous. CDR3 length: 12 amino acids. CDR1 is SEHNR, CDR2 FQNEAQ, per germline (reference sequence). The CDR3 protein is CASSLNPTTIRF. DNA of the CDR3: TGTGCCAGCAGTTTAAACCCCACGACCATTCGGTTC.

At least ten counts were recorded for this clonotype. The rearrangement uses TRBV27 and TRBJ2-2, with D perhaps matching TRBD1 (6 bases). CDR3 length: 15 amino acids. Germline V gene lookup returns CDR1 MNHEY and CDR2 SMNVEV (reference sequence). Trimming took off 4 bases at V and 0 bases at J, with 9 bases between the two ends. CDR3 in amino acids: CASSSGQPNTGELFF. The CDR3 DNA is TGTGCCAGCAGTTCCGGACAGCCGAACACCGGGGAGCTGTTTTTT.

The table lists this clonotype with many counts. This chain connects TRBV11-2 to TRBJ2-3, with 7 bases matching TRBD1. Looked up from germline, CDR1 is SGHAT and CDR2 is FQNNGV. This CDR3 is built from 16 residues. J gave up 5 bases and V 3 bases, and 11 bases lay outside the gene matches. CDR3 loop: CASSLGVRQGRDTQYF. CDR3 DNA: TGTGCCAGCAGCTTGGGGGTCCGACAGGGAAGAGATACGCAGTATTTT.

The CDR3 spells CSARRSGRTQYF. The CDR3 coding sequence is TGCAGTGCTCGGAGAAGCGGCAGGACCCAGTACTTC. The chain uses TRBV20-1 and TRBJ2-5; possible D gene TRBD2, 5 bases. This CDR3 is built from 12 residues. Trimming pared 5 bases from V and 7 bases from J, leaving 14 bases between. Germline V CDR1 and CDR2: DFQATT, SNEGSKA (reference sequence).

This clonotype was seen a few times. The chain joins TRBV7-9 to TRBJ1-4; TRBD1 matches 9 bases. V lost 0 bases and J lost 7; bases outside the gene matches: 6. From germline, CDR1 is SEHNR and CDR2 FQNEAQ (reference sequence). This CDR3 has 16 residues. CDR3 loop: CASSLALQGAREKLFF. The CDR3 DNA sequence: TGTGCCAGCAGCTTAGCGTTACAGGGGGCGCGTGAAAAACTGTTTTTT.

This clonotype was counted between two and nine times. The V call is TRBV5-6, the J call TRBJ2-7; the D gene is possibly TRBD1 (6 bases). The CDR3 is made up of 15 amino acids. The germline V and J ends were trimmed by 2 bases and 0 bases, with 12 bases remaining between them. Germline V lookup: CDR1 SGHDT, CDR2 YYEEEE. The CDR3 DNA reads as TGTGCCAGCAGCTTCAGCCGGGACAACTCCTACGAGCAGTACTTC. Translating it yields CASSFSRDNSYEQYF.